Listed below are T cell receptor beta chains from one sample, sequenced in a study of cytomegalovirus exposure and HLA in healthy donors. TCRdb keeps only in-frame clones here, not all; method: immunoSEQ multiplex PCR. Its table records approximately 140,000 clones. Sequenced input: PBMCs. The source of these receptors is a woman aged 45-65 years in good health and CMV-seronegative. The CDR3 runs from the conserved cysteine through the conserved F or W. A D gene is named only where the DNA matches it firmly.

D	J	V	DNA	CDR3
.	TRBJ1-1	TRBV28	TGTGCCAGCACCTACCCAGGGGTGAACAGGGCTTTCTTT	CASTYPGVNRAFF
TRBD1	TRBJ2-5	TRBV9	TGTGCCAGCAGCCCCGGACAGGGGAGCGAGACCCAGTACTTC	CASSPGQGSETQYF
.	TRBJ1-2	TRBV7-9	TGTGCCAGCAGCCGCAAGAACAGGGCACATGGCTACACCTTC	CASSRKNRAHGYTF
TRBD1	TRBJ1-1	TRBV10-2	TGCGCCAGCAGCGGACAGGTGAACACTGAAGCTTTCTTT	CASSGQVNTEAFF
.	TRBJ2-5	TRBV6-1	TGTGCCAGCAGTGAGCCGGGACAAGAGACCCAGTACTTC	CASSEPGQETQYF
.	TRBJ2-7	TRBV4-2	TGTGCCAGCAGCCAAGAGGGTCAGGGTACCCGCGAGCAGTACTTC	CASSQEGQGTREQYF
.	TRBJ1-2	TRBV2	TGTGCCAGCACCCGAGCGCGTGGGAACTATGGCTACACCTTC	CASTRARGNYGYTF
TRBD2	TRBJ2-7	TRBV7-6	TGTGCCAGCAGCGCCTCTGGCGGGAGCTACGAGCAGTACTTC	CASSASGGSYEQYF
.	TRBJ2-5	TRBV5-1	TGCGCCAGCAGCTCGCTACAGACATTACTCATAGAGGAGACCCAGTACTTC	CASSSLQTLLIEETQYF
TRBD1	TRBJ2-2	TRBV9	TGTGCCAGCAGCGTCAGGGGGACCGGGGAGCTGTTTTTT	CASSVRGTGELFF
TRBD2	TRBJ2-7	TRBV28	TGTGCCAGCACCCCTGGGAGGGTTACCTACGAGCAGTACTTC	CASTPGRVTYEQYF
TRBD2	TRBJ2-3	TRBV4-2	TGTGCCAGCAGCCAAAGGACTAGGAGCACAGATACGCAGTATTTT	CASSQRTRSTDTQYF
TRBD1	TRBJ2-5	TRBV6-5	TGTGCCAGCAGTTTTATTTGGACAGGGTCGGAAGAGACCCAGTACTTC	CASSFIWTGSEETQYF
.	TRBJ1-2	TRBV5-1	TGCGCCAGCAGCTTGGCCGGTGGGGAGGGCCGTGGCTACACCTTC	CASSLAGGEGRGYTF
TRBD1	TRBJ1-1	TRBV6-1	TGTGCCGGTGGGACAGCCTGGGGCACTGAAGCTTTCTTT	CAGGTAWGTEAFF
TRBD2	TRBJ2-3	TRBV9	TGTGCCAGCAGCAGCCGACTAGCGGGGGGCCGAAATACGCAGTATTTT	CASSSRLAGGRNTQYF
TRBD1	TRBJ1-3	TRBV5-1	TGCGCCAGCAGCTCACAGGGACAGGGGGCTGGAAACACCATATATTTT	CASSSQGQGAGNTIYF
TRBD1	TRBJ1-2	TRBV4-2	TGTGCCAGCAGCCCGGGACAGCTCTATGGCTACACCTTC	CASSPGQLYGYTF
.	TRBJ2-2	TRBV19	TGTGCCAGTAGTTCCTTTCCGGGTGTCACCGGGGAGCTGTTTTTT	CASSSFPGVTGELFF
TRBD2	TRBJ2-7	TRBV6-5	TGTGCCAGCAGTTACCGGGGACTAGCTTACGAGCAGTACTTC	CASSYRGLAYEQYF
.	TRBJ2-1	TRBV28	TGTGCCAGCAGCCGCTCGAGGACCTACAATGAGCAGTTCTTC	CASSRSRTYNEQFF
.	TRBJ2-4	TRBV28	TGTGCCAGCAGTCCCCAGGGAAACATTCAGTACTTC	CASSPQGNIQYF
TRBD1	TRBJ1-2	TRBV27	TGTGCCAGCAGACCCGGGACAGGGCCACGTAACTATGGCTACACCTTC	CASRPGTGPRNYGYTF
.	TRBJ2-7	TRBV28	TGTGCCAGCAGTTTCTTCTACGAGCAGTACTTC	CASSFFYEQYF
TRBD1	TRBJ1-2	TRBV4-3	TGCGCCAGCAGCCAAGAACGCCAGGGGGTGGGCTACACCTTC	CASSQERQGVGYTF
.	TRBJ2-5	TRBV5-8	TGTGCCAGCATCAACAGGGTGGGGGAGACCCAGTACTTC	CASINRVGETQYF
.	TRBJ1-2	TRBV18	TGTGCCAGCTCAATCGACAGGAGCTATGGCTACACCTTC	CASSIDRSYGYTF
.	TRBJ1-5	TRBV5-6	TGTGCCAGCAGCTTGGGACCTAGTAGCAATCAGCCCCAGCATTTT	CASSLGPSSNQPQHF
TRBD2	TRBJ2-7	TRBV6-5	TGTGCCACCTCAACTAGCGGGGGGTCCTACGAGCAGTACTTC	CATSTSGGSYEQYF
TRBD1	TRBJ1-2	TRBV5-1	TGCGCCAGCAGTGATCTCCCGGGACAGGTGGTTTATGGCTACACCTTC	CASSDLPGQVVYGYTF
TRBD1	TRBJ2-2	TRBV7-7	TGTGCCACAGCCAGGACAGGGGGGTTCGGGGAGCTGTTTTTT	CATARTGGFGELFF
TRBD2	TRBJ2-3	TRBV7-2	TGTGCCAGCAGCTTAAGGCGTAGAGCGGGAGGATGGACAGATACGCAGTATTTT	CASSLRRRAGGWTDTQYF